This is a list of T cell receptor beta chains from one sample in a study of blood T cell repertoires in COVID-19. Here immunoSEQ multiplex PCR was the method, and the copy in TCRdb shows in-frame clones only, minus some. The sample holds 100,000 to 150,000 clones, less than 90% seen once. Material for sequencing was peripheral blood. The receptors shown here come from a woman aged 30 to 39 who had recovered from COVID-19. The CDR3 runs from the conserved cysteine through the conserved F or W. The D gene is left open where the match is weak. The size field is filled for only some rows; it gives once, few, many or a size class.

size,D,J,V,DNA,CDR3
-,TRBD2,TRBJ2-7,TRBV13,TGTGCCAGCAGCTTAGTGCGGGAGAGCCCCTACGAGCAGTACTTC,CASSLVRESPYEQYF
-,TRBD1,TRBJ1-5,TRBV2,TGTGCCAGCAGTGAGGCAGGGGGATACAATCAGCCCCAGCATTTT,CASSEAGGYNQPQHF
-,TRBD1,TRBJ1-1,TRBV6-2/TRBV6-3,TGTGCCAGCAGTTACTCCGACAGGGGTACTGACACTGAAGCTTTCTTT,CASSYSDRGTDTEAFF
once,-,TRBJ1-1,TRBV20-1,TGCAGTGCTAGACCGGACGGGGGGGCTTTCTTT,CSARPDGGAFF
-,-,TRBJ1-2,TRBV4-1,TGCGCCAGCAGCCAAGATGAGGGTAACTATGGCTACACCTTC,CASSQDEGNYGYTF
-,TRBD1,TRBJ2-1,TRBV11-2,TGTGCCAGCAGCTTACGGCAGGGGGTTAGGGATGAGCAGTTCTTC,CASSLRQGVRDEQFF
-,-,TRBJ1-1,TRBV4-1,TGCGCCAGCAGCCAAGATCGGACCCGGGGCACTGAAGCTTTCTTT,CASSQDRTRGTEAFF
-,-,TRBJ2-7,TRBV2,TGTGCCAGCTTAGAAGGGAGCTACGAGCAGTACTTC,CASLEGSYEQYF
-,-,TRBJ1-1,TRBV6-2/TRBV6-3,TGTGCCAGCAGTTCGAGGACAGCCATCGGCAACACTGAAGCTTTCTTT,CASSSRTAIGNTEAFF
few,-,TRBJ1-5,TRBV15,TGTGCCACCAGCAGAGATGACAGATTAAATCAGCCCCAGCATTTT,CATSRDDRLNQPQHF
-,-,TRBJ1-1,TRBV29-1,TGCAGCGTTGCATCGAACACTGAAGCTTTCTTT,CSVASNTEAFF
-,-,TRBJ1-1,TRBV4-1,TGCGCCAGCAGCACTCCCCTAAGGGACAATCGGTTCTTT,CASSTPLRDNRFF
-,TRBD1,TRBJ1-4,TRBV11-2,TGTGCCACCCACGGGTGGGGACAGGGGAGTAATGAAAAACTGTTTTTT,CATHGWGQGSNEKLFF
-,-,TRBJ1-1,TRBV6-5,TGTGCCAGCGGCCCCCAGGGTAGGAGGAACACTGAAGCTTTCTTT,CASGPQGRRNTEAFF
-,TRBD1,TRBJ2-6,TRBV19,TGTGCCAGTAGTAACCGACAGGGCTCCTCTGGGGCCAACGTCCTGACTTTC,CASSNRQGSSGANVLTF
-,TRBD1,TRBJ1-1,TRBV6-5,TGTGCCAGCAGTTACGACAGGGTGGGCACTGAAGCTTTCTTT,CASSYDRVGTEAFF
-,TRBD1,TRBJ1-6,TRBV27,TGTGCCAGCACCCATATCGGCGGCGGGACAGGAGATAATTCACCCCTCCACTTT,CASTHIGGGTGDNSPLHF
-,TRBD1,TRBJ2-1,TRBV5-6,TGTGCCAGCAGCTTGGCCCTCGGGACAGGGGACTCCTACAATGAGCAGTTCTTC,CASSLALGTGDSYNEQFF
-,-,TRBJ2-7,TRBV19,TGTGCCAGTAGTAGACCACAAGCGAGCTCCTACGAGCAGTACTTC,CASSRPQASSYEQYF
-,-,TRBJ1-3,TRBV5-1,TGCGCCAGCAGCTTGGACGGCTCTGGAAACACCATATATTTT,CASSLDGSGNTIYF
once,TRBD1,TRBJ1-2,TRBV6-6,TGTGCCAGCGGAGACAGGGTAGGCTATGGCTACACCTTC,CASGDRVGYGYTF
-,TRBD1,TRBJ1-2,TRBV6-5,TGTGCCAGCAGTATGGGGGACAGGGTAAACTATGGCTACACCTTC,CASSMGDRVNYGYTF
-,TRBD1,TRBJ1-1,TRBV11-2,TGTGCCAGCAGCTACTCCGGGACAGCTAACACTGAAGCTTTCTTT,CASSYSGTANTEAFF
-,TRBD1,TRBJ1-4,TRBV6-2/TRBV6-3,TGTGCCAGCAGTTATTATGGACAGGGGGCAACGACTAATGAAAAACTGTTTTTT,CASSYYGQGATTNEKLFF
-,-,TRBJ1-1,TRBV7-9,TGTGCCAGCAGACCTAAACCGGGAACTAGGAAAACTGAAGCTTTCTTT,CASRPKPGTRKTEAFF
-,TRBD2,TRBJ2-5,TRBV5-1,TGCGCCAGCAGCTTGATGCGGGGGGGCCGGGAGACCCAGTACTTC,CASSLMRGGRETQYF
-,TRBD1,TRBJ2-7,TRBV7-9,TGTGCCAGCAGCGCAGGGGGCATCAACGAGCAGTACTTC,CASSAGGINEQYF
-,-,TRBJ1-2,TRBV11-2,TGTGCCAGCAGCCCCGAGGCCGGGAGTCACTATGGCTACACCTTC,CASSPEAGSHYGYTF
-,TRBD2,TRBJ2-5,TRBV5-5,TGTGCCAGCAGCTTGGCCCCGGGGGGTCCAGAGACCCAGTACTTC,CASSLAPGGPETQYF
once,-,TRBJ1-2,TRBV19,TGTGCCAGTAGTCTGGCGGACAGCCGGGCTAACTATGGCTACACCTTC,CASSLADSRANYGYTF
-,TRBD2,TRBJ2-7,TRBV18,TGTGCCAGCTCACTCGTGGGACTACTGTCCTACGAGCAGTACTTC,CASSLVGLLSYEQYF
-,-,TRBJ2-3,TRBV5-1,TGCGCCAGCAGCTTGGGCCGGTCCACAGATACGCAGTATTTT,CASSLGRSTDTQYF
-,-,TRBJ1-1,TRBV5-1,TGCGCCAGCAGTTCAGGACACCTGCCTAGGAACACTGAAGCTTTCTTT,CASSSGHLPRNTEAFF
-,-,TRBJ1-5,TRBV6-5,TGTGCCAGCAGTTCATCCCGGACAGCCTCTAATCAGCCCCAGCATTTT,CASSSSRTASNQPQHF
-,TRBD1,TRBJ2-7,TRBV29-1,TGCAGCGTCGGTGGGACAGGCGGTCCTGGCGAGCAGTACTTC,CSVGGTGGPGEQYF
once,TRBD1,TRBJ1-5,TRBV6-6,TGTGCCAGCAGTTACGGGACAGGGGGTCAGCCCCAGCATTTT,CASSYGTGGQPQHF
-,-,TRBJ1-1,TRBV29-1,TGCAGCGTTAGGGCAGGGGTTACTGAAGCTTTCTTT,CSVRAGVTEAFF
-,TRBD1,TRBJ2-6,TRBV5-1,TGCGCCAGCAGCCGGATTTTACAGGGGGCTTCTGGGGCCAACGTCCTGACTTTC,CASSRILQGASGANVLTF
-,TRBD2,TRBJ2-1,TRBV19,TGTGCCACACGACGGACTAGCGGGGGGGCCAACCACAATGAGCAGTTCTTC,CATRRTSGGANHNEQFF
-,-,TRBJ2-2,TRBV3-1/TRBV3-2,TGTGCCAGCAGCCACCATGGTACAGACACCGGGGAGCTGTTTTTT,CASSHHGTDTGELFF
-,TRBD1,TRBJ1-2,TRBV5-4,TGTGCCAGCAGCTTGGTGTCAGGGGGCGCTCCCTATGGCTACACCTTC,CASSLVSGGAPYGYTF
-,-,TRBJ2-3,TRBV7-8,TGTGCCAGCAGCTTAGCGGCGGGCGTGGGTACAGATACGCAGTATTTT,CASSLAAGVGTDTQYF
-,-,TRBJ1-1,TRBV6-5,TGTGCCAGCATTTTCAGGGGCGTCACTGAAGCTTTCTTT,CASIFRGVTEAFF
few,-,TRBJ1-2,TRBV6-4,TGTGCCAGCAGTCTAACGGGGGGAAATGGCTACACCTTC,CASSLTGGNGYTF
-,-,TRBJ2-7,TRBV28,TGTGCCAGCAGTTTATTAGGGGGCTCCTACGAGCAGTACTTC,CASSLLGGSYEQYF
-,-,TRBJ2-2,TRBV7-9,TGTGCCAGCAGCCCAGGTGGGGGGAGGAACACCGGGGAGCTGTTTTTT,CASSPGGGRNTGELFF
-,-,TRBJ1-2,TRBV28,TGTGCCAGCAGTTCCGACCCCAGGGGCTACACCTTC,CASSSDPRGYTF
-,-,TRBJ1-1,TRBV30,TGTGCCTGGACGCGCGGGAACACTGAAGCTTTCTTT,CAWTRGNTEAFF
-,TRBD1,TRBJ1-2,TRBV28,TGTGCCAGCGGGACAGGGACCTCCTATGGCTACACCTTC,CASGTGTSYGYTF
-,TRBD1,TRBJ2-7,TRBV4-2,TGTGCCAGCAGCCCCCTACAGGGGAACTACGAGCAGTACTTC,CASSPLQGNYEQYF
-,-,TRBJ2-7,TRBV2,TGTGCCAGCAGAGAATCGAGGAGGGACGAATACGAGCAGTACTTC,CASRESRRDEYEQYF